Listed here is a single T cell receptor (beta chain). The antigen this receptor binds is unknown. No much larger clonotype is one base removed from it; base qualities were not supplied. V and J are trimmed by 1 base and 4 bases, and the gene matches miss 8 bases of the junction. Counted from cysteine to phenylalanine, this CDR3 has 16 amino acids. Just the 48-base CDR3 DNA is kept, in frame starting at base 1. CDR1 and CDR2, looked up from the germline V gene, are SGDLS and YYNGEE. From each donor, a single peripheral blood sample of around 0.12 L on average was drawn into heparinised tubes. Naive, central memory, regulatory and stem cell-like memory CD4+ T cells were sorted on a BD FACSAria II using a panel including CD45RO, CCR7, CD25, CD127, CD95 and CD27. All sorted populations exceeded 95% purity. Right away, PBMCs were isolated by Lymphoprep density gradient centrifugation and were stained directly, with no culture step. So that batch effects would be minimized, each experiment stained and sorted samples in pairs, pairing one healthy donor with one patient.

The record originates from a study of beta chain features in type 1 diabetes (dated by TCRdb to the late 2010s). General notes on the study: Mean age, gender distribution, total cell number and subset yield were not different between patients and healthy donors. A total of about 100,000,000 sorted cells were examined across all samples, and RNA yield correlated strongly with the number of cells per subset. Regulatory and stem cell-like memory subsets were obtained from only 8 patients and roughly 8 healthy donors, while naive and central memory subsets were obtained from all 30 or so donors. The study compared TCRB repertoires of sorted circulating CD4+ T cell subsets between recently diagnosed type 1 diabetes patients and matched healthy donors.

General study outcomes and caveats: Shorter templates might be favored by PCR, yet because patient and control samples were amplified and corrected together, any such skew would affect both groups equally. HLA sub-analyses involved small numbers of individuals, so any influence of HLA type on TCRB rearrangement remained unresolved. At VDJ recombination sites, patients with type 1 diabetes made fewer insertions and deleted more nucleotides, a pattern implying thymic rearrangement abnormalities. A moderate but significant shortening of TCRB CDR3 length was observed in type 1 diabetes patients in all four CD4+ subsets. Naive, central memory and regulatory TCRB repertoires appeared more similar among patients than among healthy donors. Because cDNA was sequenced instead of genomic DNA, activated cells with high expression could be over-represented, although the groups did not differ in activation or CD3 levels.

All of the isolated RNA was reverse transcribed with the High Capacity cDNA Reverse Transcription Kit, so expressed TCRB transcripts were sequenced. Naive, central memory and regulatory T cell samples underwent deep immunoSEQ sequencing, averaging about 3.5 million total reads per sample. After sorted cells were lysed in RLT buffer, RNA was extracted with DNase-treated RNeasy Micro or Mini kits, with the choice depending on cell number. Each cell subset was processed on its own to prevent cross-contamination, while patient and healthy donor samples were processed together. The immunoSEQ multiplex PCR was used to amplify TCRB sequences from cDNA, yielding 87-bp fragments that span the CDR3 region. The amplicons were sequenced using the Illumina HiSeq platform. Per the source publication's procedure: PCR bias was corrected computationally using synthetic template baselines, and reads within Hamming distance 2 were collapsed, with unmergeable singletons discarded. Reads were aligned to IMGT to assign V, D and J genes, CDR3 length, and insertions or deletions at six rearrangement sites. Clonotype counts were normalized to sorted cell number within each subset before computing true diversity and Gini coefficients with the tcR R package. The overlap coefficient, calculated on TCRB nucleotide sequences, was used to measure repertoire sharing. TCRdb re-hosts the immuneACCESS table, in-frame sequences only. Its copies lack some clones; in the studies checked, an unresolved V gene accounts for under half of them, and the cause for the rest is not known. The DNA gave D and trimming, while V, J and clone size come from that table. Within this sample are approximately 29,000 clones, with 65% of them counted one time only. 2% to 2.5% of the sample is in the top ten clones.

Recombination linked TRBV9 to TRBJ2-3; TRBD2 aligns with 8 central bases. The sequenced sample consisted of Tregs from blood. The cell subset or site label corresponds to: regulatory CD4+ T cells. This receptor was obtained from a woman aged 25 to 39 with type 1 diabetes. The CDR3 loop reads CASSVTPRGGSDTQYF. The nucleotide sequence is given as TGTGCCAGCAGCGTAACTCCTCGGGGGGGATCAGATACGCAGTATTTT. Full variable domain (CDR3 extended with the reference TRBV9 and TRBJ2-3 proteins): DSGVTQTPKHLITATGQRVTLRCSPRSGDLSVYWYQQSLDQGLQFLIQYYNGEERAKGNILERFSAQQFPDLHSELNLSSLELGDSALYFCASSVTPRGGSDTQYFGPGTRLTVL.